This T cell receptor (beta chain) is drawn from a study of shared clonotypes between healthy human individuals. Study summary: Each donor's CD4 naive and CD4 memory cells filled three plates apiece, CD8 naive two, and CD8 memory one.

Selected positively for CCR7 and CD45RO-negative, naive CD8 cells excluded terminally differentiated effector memory CD45RA+ cells. This clone appeared a single time. Using immunoSEQ multiplex PCR, the repertoire was profiled, and TCRdb retains in-frame clones only, with some absent. The top ten clones hold 24% of a sample with approximately 740,000 clones, 90% to 95% of them seen once. The V gene's germline CDR1 is WSHSY and CDR2 SAAADI. Trimming shortened V by 3 bases and J by 2 bases, and 8 bases separated the two germline ends. The CDR3 sequence is 13 residues long. Sequencing input: naive CD8+ T cells sorted from blood. The J gene is TRBJ2-7, the V gene TRBV10-2; no definite D call. The sequence was collected from a man aged 30 to 45 in good health. The CDR3 loop reads CASSEQRTYEQYF. In DNA, the CDR3 is TGCGCCAGCAGTGAACAGCGAACCTACGAGCAGTACTTC.